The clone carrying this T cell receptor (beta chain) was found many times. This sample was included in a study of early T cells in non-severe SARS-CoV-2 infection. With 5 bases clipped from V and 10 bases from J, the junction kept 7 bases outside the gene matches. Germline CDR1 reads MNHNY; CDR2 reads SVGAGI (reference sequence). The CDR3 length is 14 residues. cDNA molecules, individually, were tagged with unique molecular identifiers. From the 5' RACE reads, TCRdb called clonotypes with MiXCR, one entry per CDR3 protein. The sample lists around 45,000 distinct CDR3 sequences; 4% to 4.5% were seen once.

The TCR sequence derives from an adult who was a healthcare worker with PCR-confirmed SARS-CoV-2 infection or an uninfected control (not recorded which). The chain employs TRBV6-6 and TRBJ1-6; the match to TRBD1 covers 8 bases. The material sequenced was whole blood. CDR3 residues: CASSHDRGRSPLHF. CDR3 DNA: TGTGCCAGCAGTCACGACAGGGGTAGATCACCCCTCCACTTT.